This is a list of T cell receptor beta chains from one sample in a study of beta chain features in type 1 diabetes. Some clones are missing from TCRdb's copy, which holds only in-frame ones; the method was immunoSEQ multiplex PCR. The data show about half a million clones, roughly 30% seen once. Sequenced: naive CD4+ T cells from blood. The receptors were gathered from a man aged 18 to 35 in good health. The CDR3 runs from the conserved cysteine through the conserved F or W. The order of the fields is V gene, J gene, D gene, clone size, CDR3 DNA, CDR3 protein. A D gene is named only where the DNA matches it firmly. Rows may omit the clone size; those that give it use once, few, many or a size class.

>TRBV7-9|TRBJ2-2|TRBD1|-
TGTGCCAGCATCGGGACAGGGGACACCGGGGAGCTGTTTTTT
CASIGTGDTGELFF
>TRBV10-3|TRBJ2-7|-|-
TGTGCCATCAGGGAGGGGACGGACTACCTCACCTACGAGCAGTACTTC
CAIREGTDYLTYEQYF
>TRBV9|TRBJ2-5|TRBD2|-
TGTGCCAGCAGCGTAGGACCGACCCAGAGCGGGAGATGGGAGACCCAGTACTTC
CASSVGPTQSGRWETQYF
>TRBV7-9|TRBJ2-7|-|-
TGTGCCAGCAGCCATCGGGGTGACTACGAGCAGTACTTC
CASSHRGDYEQYF
>TRBV7-2|TRBJ2-1|TRBD2|-
TGTGCCAGCAGCTTTACTAGCGGCTACAATGAGCAGTTCTTC
CASSFTSGYNEQFF
>TRBV30|TRBJ2-3|-|few
TGTGCCCACCGGGGGGCCCGTGGCACAGATACGCAGTATTTT
CAHRGARGTDTQYF
>TRBV9|TRBJ2-3|TRBD1|-
TGTGCCAGCAGCGTAGGCAGGGGGCGAGATACGCAGTATTTT
CASSVGRGRDTQYF
>TRBV5-8|TRBJ1-1|-|-
TGTGCCAGCAGCTTTTTCACTGAAGCTTTCTTT
CASSFFTEAFF
>TRBV2|TRBJ2-3|-|-
TGTGCCAGCAGTGAAAATAGGGACACAGATACGCAGTATTTT
CASSENRDTDTQYF
>TRBV6-5|TRBJ2-7|-|few
TGTGCCAGCATAGGTGGGGAGCAGTACTTC
CASIGGEQYF
>TRBV21-1|TRBJ2-5|-|-
TGTGCCAGCAGCAAGGGCCTGGGACAGCCCCAAGAGACCCAGTACTTC
CASSKGLGQPQETQYF
>TRBV6-6|TRBJ2-7|-|few
TGTGCCAGCAGTCGTACAGGTTTAGGGGCCTACGAGCAGTACTTC
CASSRTGLGAYEQYF
>TRBV29-1|TRBJ1-5|-|-
TGCAGCGTTTCCGGACAGCCCAATCAGCCCCAGCATTTT
CSVSGQPNQPQHF
>TRBV13|TRBJ2-3|-|-
TGTGCCAGCAGCTTACCAACTAGCCGCGGGCCAGATACGCAGTATTTT
CASSLPTSRGPDTQYF
>TRBV23-1|TRBJ2-3|-|-
TGCGCCAGCATGTTATTCCTGCGAGATACGCAGTATTTT
CASMLFLRDTQYF
>TRBV28|TRBJ2-2|-|-
TGTGCCAGCAGTCCCCGGGCAGGGTGGGAGCTGTTTTTT
CASSPRAGWELFF
>TRBV5-4|TRBJ2-2|TRBD2|few
TGTGCCAGCAGCAAAACTAGCGCCGCGAACACCGGGGAGCTGTTTTTT
CASSKTSAANTGELFF
>TRBV29-1|TRBJ1-1|TRBD1|-
TGCAGCGCCCACGGGACAGGAAACACTGAAGCTTTCTTT
CSAHGTGNTEAFF
>TRBV28|TRBJ1-1|-|few
TGTGCCAGCAGTCCCTCCGGGACTGAAGCTTTCTTT
CASSPSGTEAFF
>TRBV29-1|TRBJ1-2|-|few
TGCAGCGTTGTAGGTTTGCATTCTGGCTACACCTTC
CSVVGLHSGYTF
>TRBV6-5|TRBJ2-1|TRBD2|-
TGTGCCAGCAGTTACCCAGGACTAGCGGGAGCTGAGCAGTTCTTC
CASSYPGLAGAEQFF
>TRBV30|TRBJ1-3|-|few
TGTGCCTGGAGCGGACAGTTAGGAAACACCATATATTTT
CAWSGQLGNTIYF